This TCR beta chain emerged from a study of Ad26.COV2.S vaccination and SARS-CoV-2 variants. Only in-frame clones appear in the TCRdb table, and some are missing; sequencing was by immunoSEQ multiplex PCR. The sample includes around 500,000 clones, about 88% of them seen just once. V trimming: 4 bases; J trimming: 0 bases; junction bases outside the gene matches: 7. In germline, CDR1 is WSHSY, CDR2 SAAADI. The CDR3 is made up of 18 amino acids. Indicated treatment: approximately 18 received Ad26.COV2.S at low or high dose, single or two shots; roughly 5 received placebo; per-sample allocation not given. Specimen acquisition occurred on day 63 following the initial vaccine or placebo injection.

The clonotype originates from a person between 18 and 59 years old who received the Ad26.COV2.S COVID-19 vaccine or a placebo. The chain joins TRBV10-2 to TRBJ2-1, with 12 bases fitting TRBD2. Sequenced here: peripheral blood, sampled in a trial of Ad26.COV2.S vaccine versus placebo. In DNA, the CDR3 is TGCGCCAGCAGTGGACTAGCGGGAGTCCCGGGCTCCTACAATGAGCAGTTCTTC. This gives the protein CASSGLAGVPGSYNEQFF.